Listed below are T cell receptor beta chains from one sample, sequenced in a study of blood T cell repertoires in COVID-19. Libraries were prepared by immunoSEQ multiplex PCR; TCRdb keeps only in-frame clonotypes and omits some of them. The table records approximately 250,000 clones, approximately 89% of them present only once. Material for sequencing was PBMCs or T cells enriched from blood (not recorded which). The origin of the receptors is a man in his forties who had been exposed to COVID-19. CDR3s include the opening cysteine and the closing phenylalanine or tryptophan. The D gene is left open where the match is weak. Some rows mark clone size as missing; the rest say once, few, many or name a class of expanded clone.

J gene | clone size | CDR3 length | V gene | D gene | CDR3 protein | CDR3 DNA
TRBJ2-7 | NA | 15 | TRBV27 | NA | CASNSGTGRSYEQYF | TGTGCCAGTAACTCCGGGACTGGCAGATCCTACGAGCAGTACTTC
TRBJ2-7 | few | 13 | TRBV5-1 | TRBD1 | CASSRGQRYEQYF | TGCGCCAGCAGTAGGGGACAGCGCTACGAGCAGTACTTC
TRBJ1-1 | NA | 15 | TRBV19 | TRBD1 | CASSTDRAGGTEAFF | TGTGCCAGTAGTACGGACAGGGCTGGTGGCACTGAAGCTTTCTTT
TRBJ2-7 | NA | 13 | TRBV6-6 | TRBD2 | CASKQREGYEQYF | TGTGCCAGCAAGCAGCGGGAGGGGTACGAGCAGTACTTC
TRBJ2-5 | NA | 14 | TRBV5-6 | NA | CASSLQGPKETQYF | TGTGCCAGCAGCTTGCAGGGTCCCAAAGAGACCCAGTACTTC
TRBJ2-2 | once | 16 | TRBV19 | NA | CASSIWGPANTGELFF | TGTGCCAGTAGTATATGGGGGCCTGCGAACACCGGGGAGCTGTTTTTT
TRBJ2-7 | NA | 17 | TRBV3-1/TRBV3-2 | NA | CASSQLPRPGRPYEQYF | TGTGCCAGCAGCCAACTCCCCCGACCCGGGAGACCCTACGAGCAGTACTTC
TRBJ2-2 | NA | 13 | TRBV5-1 | TRBD2 | CASMIAGAGELFF | TGCGCCAGCATGATAGCGGGAGCCGGGGAGCTGTTTTTT
TRBJ2-7 | NA | 14 | TRBV7-9 | NA | CASSSSGTRYEQYF | TGTGCCAGCAGCTCTTCCGGGACTCGCTACGAGCAGTACTTC
TRBJ1-5 | NA | 15 | TRBV7-2 | NA | CASSLDTGLGQPQHF | TGTGCCAGCAGCTTAGACACAGGGTTGGGACAGCCCCAGCATTTT
TRBJ1-3 | once | 17 | TRBV10-3 | TRBD1 | CAISESGTGISGNTIYF | TGTGCCATCAGTGAGTCCGGGACAGGGATTTCTGGAAACACCATATATTTT
TRBJ2-1 | NA | 17 | TRBV7-2 | TRBD2 | CASSLARTSGASNEQFF | TGTGCCAGCAGCTTAGCAAGGACTAGCGGGGCGAGCAATGAGCAGTTCTTC
TRBJ2-7 | NA | 13 | TRBV9 | NA | CASSVKSGNEQYF | TGTGCCAGCAGCGTAAAATCCGGGAACGAGCAGTACTTC
TRBJ1-1 | NA | 13 | TRBV29-1 | TRBD1 | CSVSTGTGFGAFF | TGCAGCGTTTCGACAGGGACTGGCTTTGGAGCTTTCTTT
TRBJ2-7 | once | 15 | TRBV28 | NA | CASSFGGAIRYEQYF | TGTGCCAGCAGTTTTGGGGGGGCGATTCGCTACGAGCAGTACTTC